This T cell receptor (beta chain) was recovered during a study of T cells expressing NK-cell markers. Germline V gives CDR1 GTSNPN, CDR2 SVGIG (reference sequence). CDR3 size: 13 residues. From the 5' RACE reads, TCRdb lists one entry per CDR3 protein and no DNA. This sample's table reports 350,000 to 500,000 distinct CDR3 sequences. The receptor's source is a woman aged 18-70 years in good health. The sequenced sample consisted of blood T cells: a sorted CD56 or NKG2C T cell subset, CD4+ or CD8+ T cells, or bulk PBMC T cells (not recorded which). The rearrangement uses TRBV30 and TRBJ2-1; TCRdb lists TRBD1, though no DNA is available to test this call. This chain's CDR3 is CAWSETSGNEQFF.